The entry below gives a single T cell receptor beta chain sequence along with its context. Authors' data handling: The authors estimated nucleated cell counts from reference gene primer amplification. Sequenced by immunoSEQ multiplex PCR; TCRdb stores in-frame clones only, minus some. The V and J calls and clone size were taken over from that table, and D and trimming were inferred from the DNA. The sample carries over 70,000 clones, 85% to 90% recorded once. These data come from a study of blood T cell repertoires in COVID-19. V was shortened by 6 bases and J by 5 bases, with 17 bases between the two germline ends. This CDR3 is 15 amino acids long. Germline CDR1 reads MDHEN; CDR2 reads SYDVKM.

The rearrangement joins TRBV28 to TRBJ1-5, with D perhaps TRBD1 (6 bases). The sample comprised peripheral blood. This TCR was sampled from a human donor in a cohort sampled during active COVID-19. CDR3 protein: CASSPQIQGYQPQHF. The CDR3 bases are TGTGCCAGCAGCCCCCAAATACAGGGCTATCAGCCCCAGCATTTT. Complete variable domain (other parts from reference TRBV28 and TRBJ1-5): DVKVTQSSRYLVKRTGEKVFLECVQDMDHENMFWYRQDPGLGLRLIYFSYDVKMKEKGDIPEGYSVSREKKERFSLILESASTNQTSMYLCASSPQIQGYQPQHFGDGTRLSIL.